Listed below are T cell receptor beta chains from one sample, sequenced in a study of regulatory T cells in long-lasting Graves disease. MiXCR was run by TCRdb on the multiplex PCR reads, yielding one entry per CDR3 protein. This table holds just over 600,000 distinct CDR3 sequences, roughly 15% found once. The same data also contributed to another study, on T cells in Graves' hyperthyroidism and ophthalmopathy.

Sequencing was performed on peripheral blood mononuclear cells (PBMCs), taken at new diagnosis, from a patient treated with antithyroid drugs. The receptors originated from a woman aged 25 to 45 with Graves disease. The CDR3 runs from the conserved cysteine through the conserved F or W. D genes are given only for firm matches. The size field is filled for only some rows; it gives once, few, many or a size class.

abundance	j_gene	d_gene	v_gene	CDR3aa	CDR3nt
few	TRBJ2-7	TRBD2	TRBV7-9	CASSLALVGSGAGRRYEQYF	TGTGCCAGCAGCTTAGCGCTAGTAGGGAGCGGGGCGGGCCGCCGATACGAGCAGTACTTC
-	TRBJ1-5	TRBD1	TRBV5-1	CASSLGAGTVAGGNQPQHF	TGCGCCAGCAGCTTGGGGGCCGGGACAGTAGCTGGAGGCAATCAGCCCCAGCATTTT
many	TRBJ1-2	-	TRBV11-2	CASSFTSWGAENYGYTF	TGTGCCAGCAGCTTCACATCCTGGGGGGCCGAAAACTATGGCTACACCTTC
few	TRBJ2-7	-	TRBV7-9	CASSSERDGSYEQYF	TGTGCCAGCAGCTCAGAACGGGACGGGTCCTACGAGCAGTACTTC
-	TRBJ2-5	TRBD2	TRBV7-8	CASRALAGGPLEETQYF	TGTGCCAGCAGAGCTCTAGCGGGAGGGCCATTAGAAGAGACCCAGTACTTC
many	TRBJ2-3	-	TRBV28	CASSLYTGMVTDTQYF	TGTGCCAGCAGTTTATATACGGGAATGGTCACAGATACGCAGTATTTT
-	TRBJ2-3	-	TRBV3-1	CASSQGGTGSTQYF	TGTGCCAGCAGCCAAGGCGGGACTGGATCGACGCAGTATTTT
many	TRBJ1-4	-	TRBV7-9	CASSLVGIEKLFF	TGTGCCAGCAGCTTAGTGGGTATTGAAAAACTGTTTTTT
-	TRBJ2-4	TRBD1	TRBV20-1	CSAPPLGTGKNIQYF	TGCAGTGCTCCCCCCCTCGGGACAGGGAAAAACATTCAGTACTTC
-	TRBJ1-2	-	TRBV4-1	CASSQDRNYGYTF	TGCGCCAGCAGCCAAGACAGAAACTATGGCTACACCTTC
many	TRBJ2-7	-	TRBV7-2	CASSLLQQGGLEQYF	TGTGCCAGCAGCTTGCTACAACAGGGAGGATTGGAGCAGTACTTC
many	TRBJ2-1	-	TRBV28	CASSPGALSLSYNEQFF	TGTGCCAGCAGTCCTGGGGCCTTATCCCTCTCCTACAATGAGCAGTTCTTC
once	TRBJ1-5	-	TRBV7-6	CASSPYENQPQHF	TGTGCCAGCAGCCCATATGAAAATCAGCCCCAGCATTTT
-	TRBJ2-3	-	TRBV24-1	CATSDLYQGQDTQYF	TGTGCCACCAGTGATTTGTACCAGGGACAAGATACGCAGTATTTT
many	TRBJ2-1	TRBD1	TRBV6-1	CASIRQGYNEQFF	TGTGCCAGCATAAGACAGGGATACAATGAGCAGTTCTTC
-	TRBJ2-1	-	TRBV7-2	CASSTRSGNEQFF	TGTGCCAGCAGCACCCGATCCGGGAATGAGCAGTTCTTC
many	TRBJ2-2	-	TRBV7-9	CASSLAGRTGSPAGELFF	TGTGCCAGCAGCTTAGCCGGCCGAACCGGCTCCCCGGCCGGGGAGCTGTTTTTT
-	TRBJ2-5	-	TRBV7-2	CASTRGGQETQYF	TGTGCCAGCACGAGGGGAGGCCAAGAGACCCAGTACTTC
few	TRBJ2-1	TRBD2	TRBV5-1	CASSLVAAGTSNEQFF	TGCGCCAGCAGCTTGGTCGCCGCCGGGACTAGCAATGAGCAGTTCTTC
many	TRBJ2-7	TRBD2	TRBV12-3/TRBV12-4	CASSADWGLAGVDEQYF	TGTGCCAGCAGTGCCGACTGGGGACTAGCGGGAGTGGACGAGCAGTACTTC
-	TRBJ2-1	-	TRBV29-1	CSVLNVNEQFF	TGCAGCGTTCTGAATGTGAATGAGCAGTTCTTC
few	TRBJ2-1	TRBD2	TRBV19	CASWAGGGSSYNEQFF	TGTGCCAGCTGGGCGGGGGGGGGAAGCTCCTACAATGAGCAGTTCTTC
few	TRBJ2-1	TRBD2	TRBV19	CASKEGRETTYEQFF	TGTGCCAGTAAGGAGGGGCGGGAGACTACGTATGAGCAGTTCTTC
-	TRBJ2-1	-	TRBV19	CASTKGSSYNEQFF	TGTGCCAGTACCAAAGGCAGCTCCTACAATGAGCAGTTCTTC
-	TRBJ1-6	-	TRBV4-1	CASSQDVWPQAGSPLHF	TGCGCCAGCAGCCAAGATGTATGGCCCCAGGCAGGTTCACCCCTCCACTTT
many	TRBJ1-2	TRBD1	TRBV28	CASSPHRGYGYTF	TGTGCCAGCAGTCCTCACAGGGGCTATGGCTACACCTTC
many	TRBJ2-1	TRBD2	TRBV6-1	CASRLGTRLAGYNEQFF	TGTGCCAGCAGGCTTGGGACCCGACTAGCGGGATACAATGAGCAGTTCTTC
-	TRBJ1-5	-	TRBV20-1	CSARGGWNQPQHF	TGCAGTGCTAGAGGAGGGTGGAATCAGCCCCAGCATTTT
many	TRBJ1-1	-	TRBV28	CASSSLYAQGKNTEAFF	TGTGCCAGCAGTTCTCTATATGCGCAGGGGAAGAACACTGAAGCTTTCTTT
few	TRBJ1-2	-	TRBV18	CASSPRNEQGSYGYTF	TGTGCCAGCTCACCACGAAACGAACAGGGATCATATGGCTACACCTTC
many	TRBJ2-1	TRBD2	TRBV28	CASRRHAGGFNEQFF	TGTGCCAGCAGAAGGCACGCGGGAGGTTTCAATGAGCAGTTCTTC
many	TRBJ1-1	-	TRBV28	CASGSQVLRLNTEAFF	TGTGCCAGCGGATCACAGGTTCTTCGTCTGAACACTGAAGCTTTCTTT